This TCR beta chain was captured in a study of blood T cell repertoires in COVID-19. Study overall: T cells, B-cell-depleted T cells, or PBMCs supplied cDNA or gDNA.

As concerns this clone: Other DNA sequences within the sample encode an identical CDR3.

Authors' methods: Using reference gene primer amplification, nucleated cell counts were estimated. Measured with immunoSEQ multiplex PCR; TCRdb has only the in-frame clones, and not every one. V, J and clone size are taken as reported in that table, and D and trimming were inferred from the DNA itself. This table holds over 150,000 clones, approximately 90% found once. Enrolled during active infection, Seattle patients were then followed longitudinally. This CDR3 has 15 residues. Germline V gene lookup returns CDR1 KGHSH and CDR2 LQKENI. The V gene end was trimmed by 6 bases and the J gene end by 4 bases; junction bases not matched to a gene: 3.

This TCR derives from a man in his forties or fifties with COVID-19, enrolled during active disease. Sequenced sample: peripheral blood. V gene TRBV18 combines with J gene TRBJ2-3; 14 positions match TRBD2. The CDR3 bases are TGTGCCAGCTCGCGACTAGCGGGAGGGCCAGATACGCAGTATTTT. This sequence encodes CASSRLAGGPDTQYF.